This T cell receptor (beta chain) is from a study of CD8 T cells in Susac syndrome. RNA was extracted with the RNeasy kit, and a quantity of roughly 0.45 to 1 ug was reverse transcribed using random hexamers. The method of amplification for TCR beta CDR3 was immunoSEQ multiplex PCR, covering 54 Vbeta and 13 Jbeta. Using its own MiXCR run on the immunoSEQ multiplex PCR reads, TCRdb lists one record per CDR3 protein. This sample has about 210,000 distinct CDR3 sequences, with roughly 96% found just once. The V end was cut by 4 bases, the J end by 5 bases, with 12 bases between. From germline, CDR1 is SQVTM and CDR2 ANQGSEA. CDR3 size: 12 residues. TCR beta was sequenced from blood CD8+ and CD4+ T cells. The multiple sclerosis control cohort comprised treatment-naive individuals presenting with stable or active relapsing-remitting disease. Purification of the CD8+ and CD4+ T cells relied on negative isolation, and TEMRA cells underwent FACS enrichment.

This TCR came from a human donor with multiple sclerosis. This chain joins TRBV29-1 and TRBJ2-7; the D call may be TRBD1 or TRBD2 (5 bases each). The sequenced material came from CD4+ T cells from PBMCs. The DNA of the CDR3 is TGCAGCGTTGTAGCAGGGACCCACGAGCAGTACTTC. It is translated as CSVVAGTHEQYF.